What follows are 14 T cell receptor beta chains derived from one specimen sequenced in a study of CD8 T cells in Susac syndrome (dated by TCRdb to the late 2010s). Preparation of the library involved the immunoSEQ multiplex PCR assay. RNA was extracted with the RNeasy kit and about 0.5 to 1 ug was reverse transcribed using random hexamers. TCRdb itself trimmed the public reads at Q25 with fastp, ran MiXCR and retained productive beta chains. Each entry is one CDR3 protein sequence, shown with its most common DNA and genes. This sample is represented by some 100,000 distinct CDR3 sequences; roughly 93% of them were singletons. The top ten constitute 0.093% of the sample. The source material was CD4+ T cells from PBMCs. The receptors stem from a human donor with multiple sclerosis.

The chain has TRBV7-9 and TRBJ1-1, with D unclear. Germline V gene data show CDR1 as SEHNR and CDR2 as FQNEAQ (reference sequence). The CDR3 runs 15 residues. V shed 3 bases and J shed 0 bases, with 11 bases lying between them. The CDR3 reads CASSLVPGLNTEAFF. DNA of the CDR3: TGTGCCAGCAGCTTGGTCCCAGGTTTGAACACTGAAGCTTTCTTT.

The CDR3 reads CAISEATGNYGYTF. The CDR3 bases are TGTGCCATCAGTGAGGCAACAGGGAACTATGGCTACACCTTC. The V and J genes are TRBV10-3 and TRBJ1-2, with TRBD1 as a possible D gene (6 bases). Germline CDR1 ENHRY, CDR2 SYGVKD. Between the trimmed V and J ends, which lost 2 bases and 2 bases, there was a span of 9 bases. CDR3 length: 14 residues.

The chain has TRBV2 and TRBJ2-3; 9 bases fit TRBD2. Germline trimming cut 7 bases from V and 2 bases from J; bases unmatched to any gene: 7. The CDR3 extends over 15 amino acids. CDR1 and CDR2 from the germline V gene are SNHLY and FYNNEI. The CDR3 protein is CASNPSGAHTDTQYF. The CDR3 DNA sequence: TGTGCCAGCAACCCTAGCGGGGCTCACACAGATACGCAGTATTTT.

The chain combines TRBV20-1 with TRBJ2-1; 9 bases match TRBD2. The V segment lost 5 bases and the J segment 6 bases; nucleotides outside the gene matches: 11. CDR3 length: 15 amino acids. Germline CDR1 and CDR2: DFQATT and SNEGSKA (reference sequence). The CDR3 loop reads CSAGPPSGGLNEQFF. The CDR3 DNA reads TGCAGTGCTGGCCCCCCCAGCGGGGGGCTCAATGAGCAGTTCTTC.

The chain recombines TRBV27 with TRBJ2-7; TRBD2 aligns across 11 bases. There are 15 residues in the CDR3. V shed 4 bases, J shed 3 bases, and the junction held 5 bases outside the gene matches. Germline V lookup: CDR1 MNHEY, CDR2 SMNVEV (reference sequence). CDR3 in DNA: TGTGCCAGCAGTTCTCCCGGGACTAGCGGCTACGAGCAGTACTTC. Protein: CASSSPGTSGYEQYF.

The chain carries TRBV12-3 or TRBV12-4 and TRBJ2-5; no definite D call. V lost 3 bases and J 2 bases, leaving 7 bases between the germline ends. The CDR3 sequence is 13 residues long. The CDR3 region has the DNA TGTGCCAGCAGTTTGGGCAGACAAGAGACCCAGTACTTC. Amino acids: CASSLGRQETQYF.

This chain joins TRBV30 and TRBJ1-1; D is possibly TRBD1 (6 bases). This CDR3 comprises 13 residues. The germline gives CDR1 GTSNPN, CDR2 SVGIG (reference sequence). Trimming took 2 bases from V and 0 from J, leaving 7 bases between them. This CDR3 reads CAWSQGLNTEAFF. CDR3 bases: TGTGCCTGGAGTCAGGGGTTGAACACTGAAGCTTTCTTT.

The chain recombines TRBV11-3 with TRBJ2-5; D might be TRBD1 or TRBD2, each matching 5 bases. Germline V gene data show CDR1 as SGHNT and CDR2 as YENEEA. The germline V and J ends were trimmed by 4 bases and 1 base, with 13 bases remaining between them. The CDR3 sequence is 15 residues long. The CDR3 nucleotides read TGTGCCAGCAGCTACGAAGGGACGGTCCAAGAGACCCAGTACTTC. Encoded protein: CASSYEGTVQETQYF.

This chain links TRBV29-1 with TRBJ1-5, with D possibly being TRBD1 (6 bases). Germline V gene lookup returns CDR1 SQVTM and CDR2 ANQGSEA. The CDR3 spans 15 residues. V was shortened by 4 bases and J by 2 bases, with 15 bases between the two germline ends. The CDR3 loop reads CSVAGDSDRNQPQHF. In DNA form, the CDR3 reads TGCAGCGTTGCAGGGGACTCCGACCGCAATCAGCCCCAGCATTTT.

The rearrangement links TRBV7-2 to TRBJ1-2; D ambiguous. This CDR3 has 11 amino acids. Germline CDR1 and CDR2: SGHTA and FQGNSA. V lost 5 bases, J lost 8 bases, and 9 bases lay in between. The CDR3 DNA reads as TGTGCCAGCAGCCCCTGGGAAGGCTACACCTTC. Residues: CASSPWEGYTF.

CDR3 nucleotide sequence: TGTGCCAGCAGCTTTGAGGGGGCGCGGAATGAGCAGTTCTTC. Residues: CASSFEGARNEQFF. The chain combines TRBV7-9 with TRBJ2-1; TRBD1 matches at 7 bases. The CDR3 runs to 14 residues. CDR1 is SEHNR and CDR2 is FQNEAQ in the germline V gene (reference sequence). Unmatched junction bases numbered 6, after V lost 3 bases and J lost 7 bases.

This clonotype turned up a few times. The J gene is TRBJ1-1, the V gene TRBV9; TRBD1 matches at 9 bases. Per the germline V gene, CDR1 is SGDLS and CDR2 is YYNGEE. V lost 4 bases to trimming and J lost 0 bases; unmatched junction nucleotides: 1. This CDR3 region has 14 residues. This CDR3 is CASSRDRVNTEAFF. The CDR3 nucleotides are TGTGCCAGCAGCCGGGACAGGGTGAACACTGAAGCTTTCTTT.

In this sample, this clonotype turned up once. V gene TRBV4-3 combines with J gene TRBJ1-5; D not resolved. Germline V CDR1 and CDR2: LGHNA, YSLEER. V gave up 0 bases and J gave up 0 bases, with 12 bases separating them. CDR3 length: 17 residues. CDR3: CASSQEWRVYSNQPQHF. CDR3 coding DNA: TGCGCCAGCAGCCAAGAATGGCGGGTTTATAGCAATCAGCCCCAGCATTTT.

V and J are TRBV3-1 and TRBJ1-1; no firm D call. CDR1 and CDR2 from the germline V gene are LGHDT and YNNKEL (reference sequence). The CDR3 has 12 amino acids. Trimming took off 0 bases at V and 5 bases at J, with 4 bases between the two ends. This CDR3 reads CASSQEGTEAFF. The CDR3 DNA is TGTGCCAGCAGCCAAGAGGGGACTGAAGCTTTCTTT.